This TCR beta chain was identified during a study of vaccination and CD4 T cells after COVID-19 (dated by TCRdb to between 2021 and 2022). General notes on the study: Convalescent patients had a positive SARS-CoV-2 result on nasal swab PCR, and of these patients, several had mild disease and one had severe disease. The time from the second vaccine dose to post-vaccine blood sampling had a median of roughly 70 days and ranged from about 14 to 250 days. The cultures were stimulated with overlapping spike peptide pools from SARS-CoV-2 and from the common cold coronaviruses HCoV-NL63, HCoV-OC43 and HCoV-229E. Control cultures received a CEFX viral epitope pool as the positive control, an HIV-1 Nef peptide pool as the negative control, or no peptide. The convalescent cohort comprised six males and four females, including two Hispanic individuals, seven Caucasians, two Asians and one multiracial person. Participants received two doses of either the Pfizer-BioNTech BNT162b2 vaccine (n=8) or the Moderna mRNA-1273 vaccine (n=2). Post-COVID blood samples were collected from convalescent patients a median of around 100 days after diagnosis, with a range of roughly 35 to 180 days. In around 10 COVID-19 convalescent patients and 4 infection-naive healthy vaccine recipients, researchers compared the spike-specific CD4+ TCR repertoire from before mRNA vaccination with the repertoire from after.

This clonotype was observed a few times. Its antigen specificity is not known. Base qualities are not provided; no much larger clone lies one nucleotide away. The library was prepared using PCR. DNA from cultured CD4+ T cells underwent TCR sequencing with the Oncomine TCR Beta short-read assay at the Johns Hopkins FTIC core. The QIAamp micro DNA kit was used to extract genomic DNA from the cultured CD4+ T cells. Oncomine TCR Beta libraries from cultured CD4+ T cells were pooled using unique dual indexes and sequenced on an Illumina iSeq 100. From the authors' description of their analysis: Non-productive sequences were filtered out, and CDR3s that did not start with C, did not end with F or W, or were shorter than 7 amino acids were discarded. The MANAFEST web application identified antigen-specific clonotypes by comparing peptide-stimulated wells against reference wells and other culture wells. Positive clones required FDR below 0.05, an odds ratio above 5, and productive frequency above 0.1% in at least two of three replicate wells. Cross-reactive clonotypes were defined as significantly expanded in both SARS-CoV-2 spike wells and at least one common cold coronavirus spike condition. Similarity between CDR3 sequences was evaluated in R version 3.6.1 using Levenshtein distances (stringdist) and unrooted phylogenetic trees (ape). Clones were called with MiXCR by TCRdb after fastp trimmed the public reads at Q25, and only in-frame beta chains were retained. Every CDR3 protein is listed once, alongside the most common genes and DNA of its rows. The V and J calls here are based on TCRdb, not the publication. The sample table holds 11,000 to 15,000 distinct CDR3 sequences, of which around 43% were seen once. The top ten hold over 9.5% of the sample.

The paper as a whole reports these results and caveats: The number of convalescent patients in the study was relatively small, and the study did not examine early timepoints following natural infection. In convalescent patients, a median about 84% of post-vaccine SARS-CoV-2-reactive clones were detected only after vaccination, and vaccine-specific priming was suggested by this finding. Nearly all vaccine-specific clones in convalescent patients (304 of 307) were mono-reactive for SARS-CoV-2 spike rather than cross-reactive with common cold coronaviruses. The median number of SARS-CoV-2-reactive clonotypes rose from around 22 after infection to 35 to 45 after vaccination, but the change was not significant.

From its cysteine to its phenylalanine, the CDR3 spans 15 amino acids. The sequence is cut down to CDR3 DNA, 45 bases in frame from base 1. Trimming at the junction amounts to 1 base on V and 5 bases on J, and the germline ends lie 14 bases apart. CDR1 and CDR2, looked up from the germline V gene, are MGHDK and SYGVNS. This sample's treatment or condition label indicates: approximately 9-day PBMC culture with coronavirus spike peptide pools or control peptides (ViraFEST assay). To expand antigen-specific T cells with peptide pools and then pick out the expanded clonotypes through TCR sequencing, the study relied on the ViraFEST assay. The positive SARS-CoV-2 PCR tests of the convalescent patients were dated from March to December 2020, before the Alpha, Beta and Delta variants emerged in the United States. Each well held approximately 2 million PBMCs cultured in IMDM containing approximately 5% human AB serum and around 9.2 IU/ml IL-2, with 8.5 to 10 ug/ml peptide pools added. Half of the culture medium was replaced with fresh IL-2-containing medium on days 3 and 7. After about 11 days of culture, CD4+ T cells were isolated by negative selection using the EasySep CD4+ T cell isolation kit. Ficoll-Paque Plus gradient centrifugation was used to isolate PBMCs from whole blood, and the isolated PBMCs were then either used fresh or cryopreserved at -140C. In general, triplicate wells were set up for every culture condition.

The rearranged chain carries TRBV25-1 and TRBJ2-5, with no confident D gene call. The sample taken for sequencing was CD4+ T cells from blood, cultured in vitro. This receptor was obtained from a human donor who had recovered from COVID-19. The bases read TGTGCCAGCAGTGAATCCGGCTTGTCCCGGGAGACCCAGTACTTC. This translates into CASSESGLSRETQYF. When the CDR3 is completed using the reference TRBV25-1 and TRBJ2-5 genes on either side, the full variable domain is EADIYQTPRYLVIGTGKKITLECSQTMGHDKMYWYQQDPGMELHLIHYSYGVNSTEKGDLSSESTVSRIRTEHFPLTLESARPSHTSQYLCASSESGLSRETQYFGPGTRLLVL.